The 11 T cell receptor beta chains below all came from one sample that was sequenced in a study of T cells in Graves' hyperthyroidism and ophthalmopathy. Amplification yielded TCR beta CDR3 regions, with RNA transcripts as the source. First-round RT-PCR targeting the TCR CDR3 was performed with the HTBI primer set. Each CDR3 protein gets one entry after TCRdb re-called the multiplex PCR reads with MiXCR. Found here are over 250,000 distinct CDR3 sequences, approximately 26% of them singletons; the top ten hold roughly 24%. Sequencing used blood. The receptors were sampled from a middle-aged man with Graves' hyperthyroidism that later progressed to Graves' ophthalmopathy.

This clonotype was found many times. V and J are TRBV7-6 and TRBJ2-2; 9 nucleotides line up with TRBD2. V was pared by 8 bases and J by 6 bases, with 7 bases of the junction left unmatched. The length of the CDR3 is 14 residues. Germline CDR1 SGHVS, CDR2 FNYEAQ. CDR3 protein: CASQRGGGSGELFF. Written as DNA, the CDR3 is TGTGCCAGCCAGCGCGGGGGGGGCTCCGGGGAGCTGTTTTTT.

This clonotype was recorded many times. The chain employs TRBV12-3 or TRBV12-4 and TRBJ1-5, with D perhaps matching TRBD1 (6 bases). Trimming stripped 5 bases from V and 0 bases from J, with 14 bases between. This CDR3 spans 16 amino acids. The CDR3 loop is CASSPWGGYSNQPQHF. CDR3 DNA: TGTGCCAGCAGTCCATGGGGGGGCTATAGCAATCAGCCCCAGCATTTT.

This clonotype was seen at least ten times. The CDR3 coding sequence is TGTGCCAGCAGCGTAGAGAGCAACGAGCAGTACTTC. This encodes CASSVESNEQYF. This chain connects TRBV2 to TRBJ2-7; D remains ambiguous. CDR3 length: 12 amino acids. V lost 6 bases and J lost 5, with 11 bases in between. The germline V gene encodes CDR1 SNHLY and CDR2 FYNNEI. The full variable domain, its missing parts supplied by reference TRBV2 and TRBJ2-7, is EPEVTQTPSHQVTQMGQEVILRCVPISNHLYFYWYRQILGQKVEFLVSFYNNEISEKSEIFDDQFSVERPDGSNFTLKIRSTKLEDSAMYFCASSVESNEQYFGPGTRLTVT.

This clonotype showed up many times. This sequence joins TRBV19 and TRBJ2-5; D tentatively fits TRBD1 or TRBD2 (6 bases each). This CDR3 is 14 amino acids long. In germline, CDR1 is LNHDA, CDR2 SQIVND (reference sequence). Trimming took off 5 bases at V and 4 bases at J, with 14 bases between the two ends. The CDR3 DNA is TGTGCCAGTAGTCACTTGGGGGGCGGAGAGACCCAGTACTTC. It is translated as CASSHLGGGETQYF.

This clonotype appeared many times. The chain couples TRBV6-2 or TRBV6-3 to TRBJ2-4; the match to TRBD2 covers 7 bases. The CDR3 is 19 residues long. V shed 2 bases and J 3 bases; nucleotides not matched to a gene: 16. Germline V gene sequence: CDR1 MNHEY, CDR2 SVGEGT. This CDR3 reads CASSYLASGGAWIKNIQYF. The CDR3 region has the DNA TGTGCCAGCAGTTACCTGGCTAGCGGAGGGGCTTGGATCAAAAACATTCAGTACTTC.

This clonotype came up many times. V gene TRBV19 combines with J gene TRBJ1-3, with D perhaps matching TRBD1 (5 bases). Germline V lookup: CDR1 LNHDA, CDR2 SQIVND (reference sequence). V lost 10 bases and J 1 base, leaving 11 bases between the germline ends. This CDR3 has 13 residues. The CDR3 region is CATGAASGNTIYF. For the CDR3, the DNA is TGTGCCACCGGGGCGGCTTCTGGAAACACCATATATTTT. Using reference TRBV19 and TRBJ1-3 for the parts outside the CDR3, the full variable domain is DGGITQSPKYLFRKEGQNVTLSCEQNLNHDAMYWYRQDPGQGLRLIYYSQIVNDFQKGDIAEGYSVSREKKESFPLTVTSAQKNPTAFYLCATGAASGNTIYFGEGSWLTVV.

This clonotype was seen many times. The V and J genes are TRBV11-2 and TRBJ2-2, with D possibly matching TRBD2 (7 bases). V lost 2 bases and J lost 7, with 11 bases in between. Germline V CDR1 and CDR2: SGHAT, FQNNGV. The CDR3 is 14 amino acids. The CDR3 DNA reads TGTGCCAGCAGCTTATTCGGGGGGCTCGGGGAGCTGTTTTTT. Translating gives CASSLFGGLGELFF.

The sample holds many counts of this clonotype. The CDR3 DNA is TGTGCCAGCAGCTTTTGGGGGACCGACGGCTACGAGCAGTACTTC. Translation: CASSFWGTDGYEQYF. This chain links TRBV28 with TRBJ2-7; perhaps D is TRBD1 or TRBD2 (5 bases each). The CDR3 runs 15 residues. The V gene's germline CDR1 is MDHEN and CDR2 SYDVKM. V dropped 6 bases and J dropped 3 bases, with 18 bases sitting between them.

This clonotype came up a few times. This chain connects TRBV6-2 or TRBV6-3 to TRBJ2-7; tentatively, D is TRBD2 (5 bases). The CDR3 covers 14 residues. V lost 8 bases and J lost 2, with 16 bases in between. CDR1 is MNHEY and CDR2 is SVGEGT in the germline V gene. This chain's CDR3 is CASVGAVQPYEQYF. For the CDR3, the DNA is TGTGCCAGCGTTGGAGCGGTCCAGCCCTACGAGCAGTACTTC.

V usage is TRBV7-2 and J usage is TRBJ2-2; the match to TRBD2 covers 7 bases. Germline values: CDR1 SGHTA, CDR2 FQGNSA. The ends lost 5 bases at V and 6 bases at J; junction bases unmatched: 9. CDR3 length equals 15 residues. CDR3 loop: CASSPPAAGAGELFF. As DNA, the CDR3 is TGTGCCAGCAGCCCTCCTGCTGCGGGAGCCGGGGAGCTGTTTTTT.

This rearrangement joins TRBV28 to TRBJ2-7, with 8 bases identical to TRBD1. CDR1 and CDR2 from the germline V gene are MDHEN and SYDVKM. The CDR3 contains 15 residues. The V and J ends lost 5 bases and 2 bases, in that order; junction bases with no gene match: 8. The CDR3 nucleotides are TGTGCCAGCAGTCTCGGACAGGGCGAGGCCTACGAGCAGTACTTC. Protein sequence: CASSLGQGEAYEQYF.